The present T cell receptor beta chain was sequenced within a study of blood T cell repertoires in COVID-19. Study background: COVID-19 samples from acute and convalescent phases originated in the United States, Italy and Spain.

In the source study's methods: Using reference gene primer amplification, nucleated cell counts were estimated. Libraries were prepared by immunoSEQ multiplex PCR; TCRdb keeps only in-frame clonotypes and omits some of them. Clone size and V and J calls were adopted from that table, with D and trimming inferred from the DNA. The profile shows some 150,000 clones, roughly 82% of them singletons. Sequenced: peripheral blood. The source of this sequence is a human donor in a cohort sampled during active COVID-19.

CDR3 sequence: CASSSRLRTSGSTEAFF. In nucleotides, the CDR3 is TGCGCCAGCAGCTCCCGATTAAGGACGAGCGGGAGCACTGAAGCTTTCTTT. This rearrangement joins TRBV5-1 to TRBJ1-1, with unresolved D. Trimming shortened V by 3 bases and J by 4 bases, and 22 bases separated the two germline ends. This CDR3 has 17 residues. Germline CDR1 and CDR2: SGHRS and YFSETQ.